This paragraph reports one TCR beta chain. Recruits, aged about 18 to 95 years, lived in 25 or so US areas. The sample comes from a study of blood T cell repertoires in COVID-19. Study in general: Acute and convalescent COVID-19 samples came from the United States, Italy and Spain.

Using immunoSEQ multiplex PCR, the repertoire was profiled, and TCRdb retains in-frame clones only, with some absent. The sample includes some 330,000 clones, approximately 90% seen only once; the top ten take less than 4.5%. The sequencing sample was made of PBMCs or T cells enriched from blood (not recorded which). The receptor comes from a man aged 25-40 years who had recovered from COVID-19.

The CDR3 loop is CASSKTGLGNQPQHF. Written as DNA, the CDR3 is TGTGCCAGTAGTAAAACAGGGCTAGGCAATCAGCCCCAGCATTTT. This chain uses TRBV19 with TRBJ1-5; the D gene is possibly TRBD1 (6 bases). V lost 4 bases, J lost 2 bases, and 12 bases lay in between. Germline assignment: CDR1 LNHDA and CDR2 SQIVND (reference sequence). This CDR3 spans 15 amino acids.